What follows describes a single T cell receptor (beta chain). PCR used 60 Vbeta primers and 13 Jbeta primers. The repertoire was sequenced with immunoSEQ multiplex PCR; TCRdb's copy has only in-frame clones and lacks some. Its clone listing holds just over 150,000 clones. This entry comes from a study of cytomegalovirus exposure and HLA in healthy donors. There are 14 residues in the CDR3. CDR1 is SGHNT and CDR2 is YYREEE in the germline V gene (reference sequence). The V and J ends lost 4 bases and 0 bases respectively, with 7 bases between them. This clonotype was obtained from a woman aged 55 to 70 in good health and CMV-seronegative. Sequenced sample: PBMCs. The gene calls are TRBV5-4 and TRBJ1-4; no firm D call. The CDR3 spells CASSKQTTNEKLFF. CDR3 nucleotides: TGTGCCAGCAGCAAACAGACAACTAATGAAAAACTGTTTTTT.